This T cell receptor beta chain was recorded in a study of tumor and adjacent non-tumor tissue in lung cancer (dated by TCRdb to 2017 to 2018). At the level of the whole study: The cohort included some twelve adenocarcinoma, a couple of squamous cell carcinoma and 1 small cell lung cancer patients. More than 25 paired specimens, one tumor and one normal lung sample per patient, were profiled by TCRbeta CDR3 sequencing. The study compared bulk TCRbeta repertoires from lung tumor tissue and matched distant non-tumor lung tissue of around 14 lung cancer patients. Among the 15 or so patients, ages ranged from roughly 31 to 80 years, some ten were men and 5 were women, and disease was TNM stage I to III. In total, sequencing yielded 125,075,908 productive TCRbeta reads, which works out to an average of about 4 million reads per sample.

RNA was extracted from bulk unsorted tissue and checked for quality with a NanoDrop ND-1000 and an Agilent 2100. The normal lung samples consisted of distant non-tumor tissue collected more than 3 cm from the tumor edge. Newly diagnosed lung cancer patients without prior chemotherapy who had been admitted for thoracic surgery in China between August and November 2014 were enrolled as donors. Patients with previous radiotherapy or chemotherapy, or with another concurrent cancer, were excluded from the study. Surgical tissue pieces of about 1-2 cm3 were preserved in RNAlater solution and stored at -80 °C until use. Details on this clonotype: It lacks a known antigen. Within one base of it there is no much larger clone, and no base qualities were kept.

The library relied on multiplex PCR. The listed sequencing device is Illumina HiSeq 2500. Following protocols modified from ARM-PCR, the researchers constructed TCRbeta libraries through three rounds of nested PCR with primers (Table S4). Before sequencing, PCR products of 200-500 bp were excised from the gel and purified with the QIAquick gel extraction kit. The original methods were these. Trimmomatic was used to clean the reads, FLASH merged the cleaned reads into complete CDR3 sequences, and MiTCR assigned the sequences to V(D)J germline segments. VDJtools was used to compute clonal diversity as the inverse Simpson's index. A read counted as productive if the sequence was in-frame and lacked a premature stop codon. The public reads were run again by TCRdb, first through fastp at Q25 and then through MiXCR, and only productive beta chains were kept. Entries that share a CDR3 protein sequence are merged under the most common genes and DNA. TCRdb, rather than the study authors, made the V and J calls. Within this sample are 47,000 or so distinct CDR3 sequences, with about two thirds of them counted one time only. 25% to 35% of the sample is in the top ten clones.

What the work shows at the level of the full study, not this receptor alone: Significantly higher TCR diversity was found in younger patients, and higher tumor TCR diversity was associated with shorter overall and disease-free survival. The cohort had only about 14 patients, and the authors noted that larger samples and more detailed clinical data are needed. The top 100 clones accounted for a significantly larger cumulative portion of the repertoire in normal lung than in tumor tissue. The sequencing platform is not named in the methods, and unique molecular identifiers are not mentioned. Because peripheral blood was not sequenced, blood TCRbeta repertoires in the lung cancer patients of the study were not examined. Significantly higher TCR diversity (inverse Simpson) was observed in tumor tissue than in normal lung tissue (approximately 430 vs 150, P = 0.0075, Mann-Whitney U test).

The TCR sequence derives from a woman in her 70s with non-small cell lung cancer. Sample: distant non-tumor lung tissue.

The CDR3 region has the sequence CAGTYRLGCLGAFF. The nucleotide sequence reads TGTGCCGGCACTTACCGACTTGGGTGTCTTGGAGCTTTCTTT. The chain employs TRBV6-2 or TRBV6-3 and TRBJ1-1, with the D gene too uncertain to name. The junction shows trimming of 11 bases on V and 10 bases on J, plus 26 bases between the germline ends. The CDR3 runs 14 residues from the cysteine to the phenylalanine. Only the CDR3 portion is preserved as DNA: 42 bases, with reading frame beginning at the first base. Reading the germline V gene gives CDR1 MNHEY and CDR2 SVGEGT.